The 13 T cell receptor beta chains listed next were all sequenced from one sample in a study of shared clonotypes between healthy human individuals. Profiled with immunoSEQ multiplex PCR; TCRdb holds only in-frame clones, not every one. In the table there are about 1.1 million clones, 70% to 85% of which are singletons. What was sequenced was memory CD4+ T cells from PBMCs. The sample's subset: CD45RA-negative fraction. These receptor sequences come from a man between 18 and 35 years old in good health. Some clones in this sample may be carry-over from other donors' samples.

This clone was counted only a few times. The chain joins TRBV5-1 to TRBJ2-4; 8 nucleotides agree with TRBD1. Germline V CDR1 and CDR2: SGHRS, YFSETQ. The CDR3 spans 17 residues. Trimming at V came to 4 bases and at J to 0 bases, leaving 9 bases not matched to a gene. This chain's CDR3 is CASSVRTGLIAKNIQYF. As DNA, the CDR3 is TGCGCCAGCAGCGTCAGGACAGGGCTTATAGCCAAAAACATTCAGTACTTC.

The chain recombines TRBV28 with TRBJ2-7; tentative D call: TRBD2 (5 bases). The CDR3 is made up of 14 amino acids. The germline V gene encodes CDR1 MDHEN and CDR2 SYDVKM. V was shortened by 1 base and J by 2 bases, with 9 bases between the two germline ends. The CDR3 sequence: CASSLSGITYEQYF. The CDR3 nucleotides read TGTGCCAGCAGTTTATCGGGGATTACCTACGAGCAGTACTTC.

This sequence joins TRBV18 and TRBJ1-1, with a possible D match to TRBD1 (5 bases). Germline-derived CDR1 and CDR2 are KGHSH and LQKENI. Deletions cut 2 bases from V and 3 bases from J, with 10 bases between. The CDR3 loop spans 14 amino acids. CDR3 sequence (DNA): TGTGCCAGCTCACCATGGGGGGAGGACACTGAAGCTTTCTTT. It translates to CASSPWGEDTEAFF.

This clone has a single count. This rearrangement joins TRBV27 to TRBJ2-1; D uncertain. Germline CDR1 is MNHEY and CDR2 is SMNVEV (reference sequence). The CDR3 loop spans 17 amino acids. The V gene lost 2 bases and the J gene lost 0 bases, with 14 bases spanning the gap. The CDR3: CASSLDGSTGSYNEQFF. The CDR3 region has the DNA TGTGCCAGCAGTTTAGACGGAAGCACTGGCTCCTACAATGAGCAGTTCTTC.

This clone was found once. The J gene is TRBJ1-2, the V gene TRBV29-1; 9 bases line up with TRBD1. V lost 6 bases, J lost 2 bases, and 4 bases stayed unmatched. The germline V gene has CDR1 SQVTM and CDR2 ANQGSEA. The CDR3 consists of 13 residues. The DNA of the CDR3 is TGCAGCGTGCGACAGGGGGGAAACTATGGCTACACCTTC. Protein product: CSVRQGGNYGYTF.

J is TRBJ2-3 and V is TRBV28; the D is unclear. Trimming cost V 5 bases and J 2 bases, with 11 bases left between them. The CDR3 extends over 14 amino acids. Per germline, CDR1 MDHEN and CDR2 SYDVKM. CDR3 coding DNA: TGTGCCAGCAGTCGGCCCGAGTCCACAGATACGCAGTATTTT. As protein: CASSRPESTDTQYF. Together with reference TRBV28 and TRBJ2-3, the CDR3 gives the full variable domain: DVKVTQSSRYLVKRTGEKVFLECVQDMDHENMFWYRQDPGLGLRLIYFSYDVKMKEKGDIPEGYSVSREKKERFSLILESASTNQTSMYLCASSRPESTDTQYFGPGTRLTVL.

This chain links TRBV2 with TRBJ2-2, with D possibly TRBD1 on 5 matching bases. Germline CDR1 and CDR2: SNHLY and FYNNEI. V lost 7 bases and J lost 3, with 12 bases in between. This CDR3 has 14 amino acids. The chain's CDR3 is CASTRGRDTGELFF. DNA of the CDR3: TGTGCCAGCACCCGAGGCAGGGACACCGGGGAGCTGTTTTTT.

As concerns this clone: Other DNA sequences in this sample translate to the same CDR3. This rearrangement joins TRBV30 to TRBJ2-1; 14 bases line up with TRBD2. In germline, CDR1 is GTSNPN, CDR2 SVGIG (reference sequence). The CDR3 runs to 15 residues. The junction had 4 bases not matched to a gene; V was cut back by 3 bases and J by 6 bases. The CDR3 region is CAWSEGLAGVNEQFF. CDR3 DNA sequence: TGTGCCTGGAGCGAGGGACTAGCGGGAGTCAATGAGCAGTTCTTC.

This chain links TRBV28 with TRBJ1-5, with D unresolved. Germline values: CDR1 MDHEN, CDR2 SYDVKM. The CDR3 length is 15 residues. The V end lost 6 bases, the J end lost 6 bases, and 18 bases lay between the germline ends. CDR3 sequence reads: CASRSFSPFFQPQHF. The CDR3 DNA is TGTGCCAGCAGGTCCTTTAGTCCCTTTTTTCAGCCCCAGCATTTT.

This chain links TRBV5-4 with TRBJ2-3; unclear D gene. Germline CDR1 is SGHNT and CDR2 is YYREEE (reference sequence). The CDR3 consists of 15 residues. Trimming left V 6 bases short and J 2 bases short, with 16 bases between. The CDR3 DNA follows: TGTGCCAGCAACTCCAGACCGTTCAACACAGATACGCAGTATTTT. Translation: CASNSRPFNTDTQYF.

The genes are TRBV19 and TRBJ2-3, with 7 bases aligning to TRBD1. Germline lookup yields CDR1 LNHDA and CDR2 SQIVND (reference sequence). CDR3 length equals 16 residues. The V and J ends lost 3 bases and 0 bases, in that order; junction bases with no gene match: 6. CDR3 loop: CASSIFGQASTDTQYF. In nucleotides, the CDR3 is TGTGCCAGTAGTATTTTTGGACAGGCTAGCACAGATACGCAGTATTTT.

This chain links TRBV28 with TRBJ1-1, with 8 nucleotides matching TRBD1. V shed 5 bases and J 5 bases; nucleotides not matched to a gene: 10. Germline V lookup: CDR1 MDHEN, CDR2 SYDVKM. This CDR3 region has 15 residues. CDR3 nucleotide sequence: TGTGCCAGCAGTCCCAACAGGGGGGGCAAGACTGAAGCTTTCTTT. Translating it yields CASSPNRGGKTEAFF.

This chain links TRBV7-9 with TRBJ1-1; TRBD1 matches 7 bases. V dropped 3 bases and J dropped 4; count of bases not matched to a gene: 14. Germline values: CDR1 SEHNR, CDR2 FQNEAQ (reference sequence). The CDR3 is made up of 17 amino acids. CDR3 sequence reads: CASSFLRPKQGSTEAFF. Here the CDR3 DNA reads TGTGCCAGCAGCTTTCTCCGACCTAAACAGGGGAGCACTGAAGCTTTCTTT.